This T cell receptor (beta chain) was sequenced for a study of cytomegalovirus exposure and HLA in healthy donors. Study-wide context: Later analysis reported that the approximately 120 validation repertoires shared the platform of the approximately 670 first-cohort repertoires. Overall study results and limits: There were a few CMV-associated chains whose specificity for CMV antigens was confirmed in vitro. Some 150 TCR beta chains were listed as cytomegalovirus-associated. Most sequenced TCRs were rare (though some public TCRs occurred in many donors).

As regards this clone: Its target is unknown.

V lost 5 bases to trimming and J lost 2 bases; unmatched junction nucleotides: 11. Per the germline V gene, CDR1 is MNHEY and CDR2 is SMNVEV (reference sequence). This CDR3 has 16 residues. The protocol was immunoSEQ multiplex PCR, while the TCRdb copy is restricted to in-frame clones and leaves out a portion. In the table there are about 240,000 clones, around 88% of which are singletons. J is TRBJ2-7 and V is TRBV27, with TRBD1 identical over 8 bases. This clonotype originated in a woman aged 30 to 39 in good health and CMV-seropositive. The sequencing input was PBMCs. DNA of the CDR3: TGTGCCAGCAGTCCCTCGACAGGGGAGGCCCCCTACGAGCAGTACTTC. Amino acid sequence: CASSPSTGEAPYEQYF.